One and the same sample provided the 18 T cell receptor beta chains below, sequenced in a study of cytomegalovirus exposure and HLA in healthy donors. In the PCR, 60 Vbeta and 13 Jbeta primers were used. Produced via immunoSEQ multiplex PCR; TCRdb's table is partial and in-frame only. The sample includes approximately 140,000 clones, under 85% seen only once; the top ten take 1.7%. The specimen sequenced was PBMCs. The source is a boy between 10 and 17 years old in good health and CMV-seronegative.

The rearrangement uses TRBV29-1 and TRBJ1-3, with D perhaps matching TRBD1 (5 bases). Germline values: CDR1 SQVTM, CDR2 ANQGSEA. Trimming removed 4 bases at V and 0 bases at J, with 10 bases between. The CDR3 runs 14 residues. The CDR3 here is CSVARADSGNTIYF. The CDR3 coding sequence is TGCAGCGTTGCCAGGGCGGACTCTGGAAACACCATATATTTT.

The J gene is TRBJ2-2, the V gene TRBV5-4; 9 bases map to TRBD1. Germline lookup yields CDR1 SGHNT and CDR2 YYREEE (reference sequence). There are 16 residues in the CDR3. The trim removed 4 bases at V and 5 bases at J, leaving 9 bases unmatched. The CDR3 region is CASSHPGQGRTGELFF. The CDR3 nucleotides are TGTGCCAGCAGCCATCCCGGACAGGGGCGAACCGGGGAGCTGTTTTTT.

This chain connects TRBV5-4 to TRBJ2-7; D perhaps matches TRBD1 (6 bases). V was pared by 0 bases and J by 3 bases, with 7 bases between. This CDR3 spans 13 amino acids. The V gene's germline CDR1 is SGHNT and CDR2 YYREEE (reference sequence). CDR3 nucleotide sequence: TGTGCCAGCAGCTTGGGGGGGCGCTACGAGCAGTACTTC. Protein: CASSLGGRYEQYF.

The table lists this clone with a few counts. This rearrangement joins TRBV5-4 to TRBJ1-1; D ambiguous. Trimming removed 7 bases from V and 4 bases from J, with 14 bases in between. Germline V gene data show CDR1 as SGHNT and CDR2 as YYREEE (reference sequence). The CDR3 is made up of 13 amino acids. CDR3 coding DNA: TGTGCCAGCGAGCGGGTTGAGGGCACTGAAGCTTTCTTT. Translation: CASERVEGTEAFF.

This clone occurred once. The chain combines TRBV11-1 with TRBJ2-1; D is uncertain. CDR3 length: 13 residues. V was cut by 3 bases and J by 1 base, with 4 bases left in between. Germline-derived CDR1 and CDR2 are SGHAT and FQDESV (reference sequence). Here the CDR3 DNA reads TGTGCCAGCAGCTTGGCATCCTACAATGAGCAGTTCTTC. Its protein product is CASSLASYNEQFF.

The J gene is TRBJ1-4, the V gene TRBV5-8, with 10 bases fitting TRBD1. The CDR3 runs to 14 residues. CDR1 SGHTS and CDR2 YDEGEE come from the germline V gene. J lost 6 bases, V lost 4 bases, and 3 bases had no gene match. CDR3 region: CASSGTGEDEKLFF. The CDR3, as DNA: TGTGCCAGCAGCGGGACAGGGGAGGATGAAAAACTGTTTTTT.

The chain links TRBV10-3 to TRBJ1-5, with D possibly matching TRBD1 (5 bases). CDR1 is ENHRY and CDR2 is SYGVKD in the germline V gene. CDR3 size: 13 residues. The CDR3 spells CAHQGESNQPQHF. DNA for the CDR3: TGTGCTCATCAGGGTGAAAGCAATCAGCCCCAGCATTTT.

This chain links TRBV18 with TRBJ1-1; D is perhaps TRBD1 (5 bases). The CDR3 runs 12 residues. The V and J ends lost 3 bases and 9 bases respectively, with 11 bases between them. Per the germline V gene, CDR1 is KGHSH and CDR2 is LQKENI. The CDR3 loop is CASSPPAGQAFF. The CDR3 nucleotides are TGTGCCAGCTCACCGCCGGCAGGGCAAGCTTTCTTT.

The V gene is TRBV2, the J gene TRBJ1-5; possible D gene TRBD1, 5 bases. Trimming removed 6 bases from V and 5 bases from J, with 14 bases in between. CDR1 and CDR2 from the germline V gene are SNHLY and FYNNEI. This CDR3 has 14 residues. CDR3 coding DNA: TGTGCCAGCAGCCCCCCTGGGGGGGATCAGCCCCAGCATTTT. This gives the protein CASSPPGGDQPQHF.

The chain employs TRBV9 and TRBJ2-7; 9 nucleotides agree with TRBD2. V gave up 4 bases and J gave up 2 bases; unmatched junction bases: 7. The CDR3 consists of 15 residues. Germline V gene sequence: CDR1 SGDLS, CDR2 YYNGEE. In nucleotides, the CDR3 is TGTGCCAGCAGCCCCCGACTAGCGGAAACCTACGAGCAGTACTTC. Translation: CASSPRLAETYEQYF.

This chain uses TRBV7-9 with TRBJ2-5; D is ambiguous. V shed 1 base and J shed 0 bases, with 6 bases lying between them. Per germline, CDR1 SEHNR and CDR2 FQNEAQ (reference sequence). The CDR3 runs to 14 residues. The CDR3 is CASSLGEYQETQYF. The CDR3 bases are TGTGCCAGCAGCTTAGGAGAGTACCAAGAGACCCAGTACTTC.

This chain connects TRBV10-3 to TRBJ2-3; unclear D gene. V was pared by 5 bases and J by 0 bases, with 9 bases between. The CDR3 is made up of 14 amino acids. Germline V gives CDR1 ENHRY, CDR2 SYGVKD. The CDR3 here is CAISTLSSTDTQYF. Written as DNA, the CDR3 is TGTGCCATCAGTACCCTAAGTAGCACAGATACGCAGTATTTT.

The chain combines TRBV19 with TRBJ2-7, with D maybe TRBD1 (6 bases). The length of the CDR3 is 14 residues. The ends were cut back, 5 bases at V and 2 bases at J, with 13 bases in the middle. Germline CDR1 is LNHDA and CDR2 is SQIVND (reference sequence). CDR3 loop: CASSDRFFAYEQYF. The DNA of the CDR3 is TGTGCCAGTAGTGACAGGTTCTTCGCCTACGAGCAGTACTTC.

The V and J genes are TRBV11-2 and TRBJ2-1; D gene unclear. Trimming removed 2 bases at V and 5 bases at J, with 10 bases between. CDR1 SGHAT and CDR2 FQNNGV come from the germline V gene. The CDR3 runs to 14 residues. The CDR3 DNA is TGTGCCAGCAGCTTATTATCCGGTGACAATGAGCAGTTCTTC. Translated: CASSLLSGDNEQFF.

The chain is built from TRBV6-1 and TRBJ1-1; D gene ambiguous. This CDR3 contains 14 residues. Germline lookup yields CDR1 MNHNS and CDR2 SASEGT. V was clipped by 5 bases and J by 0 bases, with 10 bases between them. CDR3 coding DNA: TGTGCCAGCAGTAAAGTATTTATGAACACTGAAGCTTTCTTT. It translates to CASSKVFMNTEAFF.

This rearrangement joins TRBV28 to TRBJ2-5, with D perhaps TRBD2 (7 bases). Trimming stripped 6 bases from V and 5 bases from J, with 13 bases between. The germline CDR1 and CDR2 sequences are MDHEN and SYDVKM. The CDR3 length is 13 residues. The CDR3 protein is CASSKGGDETQYF. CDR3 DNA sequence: TGTGCCAGCAGCAAAGGGGGGGACGAGACCCAGTACTTC.

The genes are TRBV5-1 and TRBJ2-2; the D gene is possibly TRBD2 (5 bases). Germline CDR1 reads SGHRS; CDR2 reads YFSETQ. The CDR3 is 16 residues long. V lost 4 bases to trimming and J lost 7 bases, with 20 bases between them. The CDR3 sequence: CASSNKGVPAVGELFF. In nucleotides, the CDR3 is TGCGCCAGCAGCAACAAAGGAGTGCCAGCGGTCGGGGAGCTGTTTTTT.

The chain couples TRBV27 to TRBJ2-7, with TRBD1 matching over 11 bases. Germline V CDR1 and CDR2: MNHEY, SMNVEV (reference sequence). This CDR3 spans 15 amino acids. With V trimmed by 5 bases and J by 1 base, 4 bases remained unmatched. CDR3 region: CASSSGQGASYEQYF. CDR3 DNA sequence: TGTGCCAGCAGTAGCGGACAGGGGGCTTCCTACGAGCAGTACTTC.